The 8 T cell receptor beta chains below all came from one sample that was sequenced in a study of T cell repertoires in cytomegalovirus infection. TCRdb reprocessed the reads with MiXCR, giving one entry per CDR3 protein. The data contain about 130,000 distinct CDR3 sequences, 7% to 9.5% of them singletons. The sample consisted of PBMCs. Every receptor here comes from a human donor in good health (CMV status not recorded). Some clones in this sample may be carry-over from other donors' samples.

This clonotype was observed many times. CDR3: CASSPRGGRNTEAFF. The CDR3 DNA reads as TGTGCCAGCAGCCCCCGAGGAGGGAGAAACACTGAAGCTTTCTTT. The chain has TRBV7-2 and TRBJ1-1, with D unresolved. The germline gives CDR1 SGHTA, CDR2 FQGNSA. This CDR3 contains 15 residues. With 5 bases removed from V and 2 bases from J, the gap between germline ends came to 15 bases.

The gene calls are TRBV2 and TRBJ1-2; perhaps TRBD1 as D (6 bases). The CDR3 runs to 14 residues. The V and J ends lost 3 bases and 4 bases respectively, with 12 bases between them. Per the germline V gene, CDR1 is SNHLY and CDR2 is FYNNEI. CDR3 in amino acids: CASSDWGLGYGYTF. In nucleotides, the CDR3 is TGTGCCAGCAGTGATTGGGGGCTGGGCTATGGCTACACCTTC.

This clonotype was picked up many times. This chain links TRBV14 with TRBJ2-4; D remains unclear. CDR3 length equals 13 residues. Germline assignment: CDR1 SGHDN and CDR2 FVKESK. V was trimmed by 0 bases and J by 9 bases, leaving 9 bases between them. The CDR3 region is CASSQDVISIQYF. Here the CDR3 DNA reads TGTGCCAGCAGCCAAGATGTGATATCCATTCAGTACTTC.

This chain joins TRBV7-4 and TRBJ1-2; the D is unclear. CDR1 and CDR2 from the germline V gene are SGHVT and SQSDAQ. V gave up 10 bases and J gave up 4 bases, with 13 bases separating them. CDR3 size: 12 residues. The CDR3 nucleotides read TGTGCCACCTACGGGCGGATCTATGGCTACACCTTC. Protein sequence: CATYGRIYGYTF.

This rearrangement joins TRBV2 to TRBJ2-2; 7 positions match TRBD2. Trimming at V came to 7 bases and at J to 8 bases, leaving 10 bases not matched to a gene. Germline V lookup: CDR1 SNHLY, CDR2 FYNNEI. The CDR3 is 14 amino acids. CDR3 nucleotides: TGTGCCAGCATGAGGATCCGGGAGGCGGGGGAGCTGTTTTTT. Translation gives CASMRIREAGELFF.

The chain couples TRBV28 to TRBJ1-4, with 11 bases fitting TRBD1. CDR3 length equals 15 residues. The junction had 11 bases not matched to a gene; V was cut back by 6 bases and J by 11 bases. Looked up from germline, CDR1 is MDHEN and CDR2 is SYDVKM. The CDR3 nucleotides are TGTGCCAGCAGACTTCCGGGGACAGGGGGAGAGAAACTGTTTTTT. This encodes CASRLPGTGGEKLFF.

The J gene is TRBJ2-7, the V gene TRBV20-1, with D possibly TRBD1 on 6 matching bases. This CDR3 has 14 residues. Germline CDR1 and CDR2: DFQATT and SNEGSKA (reference sequence). V was cut by 6 bases and J by 1 base, with 16 bases left in between. The CDR3 loop reads CSAQATGTSYEQYF. DNA of the CDR3: TGCAGTGCCCAAGCGACAGGTACATCCTACGAGCAGTACTTC.

This clonotype was found many times. This chain uses TRBV6-5 with TRBJ1-5; possible D gene TRBD1, 5 bases. The germline V gene encodes CDR1 MNHEY and CDR2 SVGAGI. Trimming left V 5 bases short and J 0 bases short, with 8 bases between. The CDR3 sequence is 14 residues long. Written as DNA, the CDR3 is TGTGCCAGCAGTCGAGGGGATAGCAATCAGCCCCAGCATTTT. Its translation is CASSRGDSNQPQHF.